Below, one T cell receptor (beta chain) is given with its context. The sample comes from a study of blood T cell repertoires in COVID-19. Turning to the study itself: Samples taken during acute and convalescent COVID-19 were collected in the United States, Italy and Spain. The cDNA or gDNA used as material had been derived from T cells, B-cell-depleted T cells, or PBMCs.

In the authors' methods: From reference gene primer amplification, estimates of nucleated cell counts were derived. Only in-frame clones appear in the TCRdb table, and some are missing; sequencing was by immunoSEQ multiplex PCR. That table gives V, J and clone size, and the DNA gave D and trimming. The table includes some 100,000 clones, over 85% detected once. The V end was cut by 2 bases, the J end by 5 bases, with 8 bases between. The CDR3 has 13 residues. Germline V lookup: CDR1 SGHRS, CDR2 YFSETQ. The V gene is TRBV5-1, the J gene TRBJ2-1; D may be TRBD1 (5 bases). The sample was peripheral blood. The TCR comes from a man aged 65 to 79 with acute or convalescent COVID-19. DNA for the CDR3: TGCGCCAGCAGCTTCACAGGAAACAATGAGCAGTTCTTC. Translating it yields CASSFTGNNEQFF.